A single sample gave rise to the 11 T cell receptor beta chains below, sequenced in a study of tumor-infiltrating lymphocytes in primary liver carcinoma. RNA and DNA were co-extracted from about 19-30 mg of unsorted bulk tissue. The template, roughly 0.45 ug total RNA, yielded TCR beta cDNA made with a constant-region primer. Researchers made the TCR beta libraries by running three nested multiplex PCR rounds with slightly modified ARM-PCR. Use of TRBV1-TRBV30 forward primers with a C-beta reverse primer characterized the first two PCR rounds, which lasted around 9 cycles each. TCRdb reprocessed the multiplex PCR reads with MiXCR, giving one entry per CDR3 protein. The repertoire holds more than 40,000 distinct CDR3 sequences, with roughly 70% as singletons. Sequencing was carried out using liver tumor tissue from sampling region 5. The subset was: tumor region T5, tumor centre. Receptor source: a man between 40 and 49 years old with primary liver carcinoma and hepatitis B virus infection.

This clonotype has at least ten counts. V is TRBV29-1 and J is TRBJ2-5, with a weak D call TRBD1 (5 bases). The CDR3 is made up of 13 amino acids. Germline values: CDR1 SQVTM, CDR2 ANQGSEA. Between the trimmed V and J ends, which lost 6 bases and 5 bases, there was a span of 16 bases. This chain's CDR3 is CSVAGLGQETQYF. In DNA, the CDR3 is TGCAGCGTGGCAGGGTTGGGCCAGGAGACCCAGTACTTC.

At least ten counts were recorded for this clonotype. This sequence joins TRBV5-4 and TRBJ2-2, with D perhaps given as TRBD1 or TRBD2 (5 bases each). V lost 2 bases to trimming and J lost 5 bases, with 10 bases between them. Germline CDR1 and CDR2: SGHNT and YYREEE (reference sequence). CDR3 length: 14 residues. The CDR3 DNA sequence: TGTGCCAGCAGCTTCCCTGGGGGAACCGGGGAGCTGTTTTTT. Translated, it gives CASSFPGGTGELFF.

Worth noting for this clonotype: A junction boundary mismatches the germline segment, possibly from a read error. The chain has TRBV29-1 and TRBJ1-4; D remains ambiguous. This CDR3 is 13 amino acids long. Germline V gives CDR1 SQVTM, CDR2 ANQGSEA. The CDR3 here is CSAEGSTNEKLFF. CDR3 bases: TGTAGCGCTGAAGGGTCAACTAATGAAAAACTGTTTTTT.

The V and J genes are TRBV11-2 and TRBJ2-7, with D tentatively TRBD2 (5 bases). The length of the CDR3 is 16 residues. In germline, CDR1 is SGHAT, CDR2 FQNNGV. V was pared by 1 base and J by 1 base, with 14 bases between. For the CDR3, the DNA is TGTGCCAGCAGCTTAGTGGGAGTTTATAAGTCCTACGAGCAGTACTTC. Translating gives CASSLVGVYKSYEQYF.

This clonotype was detected many times. The chain carries TRBV28 and TRBJ2-7; 9 bases map to TRBD2. Unmatched junction bases numbered 12, after V lost 6 bases and J lost 6 bases. This CDR3 is 15 amino acids long. Germline values: CDR1 MDHEN, CDR2 SYDVKM. For the CDR3, the DNA is TGTGCCAGCAGCGCCCCGGGACTAGCAGCCGGCGAGCAGTACTTC. Its protein product is CASSAPGLAAGEQYF.

The chain recombines TRBV20-1 with TRBJ2-7; D gene unclear. The V end lost 3 bases, the J end lost 5 bases, and 11 bases lay between the germline ends. Germline CDR1 is DFQATT and CDR2 is SNEGSKA (reference sequence). The CDR3 covers 12 residues. CDR3 DNA sequence: TGCAGTGCTAGCGGGCTCCACAACGAGCAGTACTTC. Amino acids: CSASGLHNEQYF.

The chain links TRBV6-5 to TRBJ2-1; D gene ambiguous. V was cut by 9 bases and J by 5 bases, with 17 bases left in between. CDR1 and CDR2 (germline): MNHEY, SVGAGI. This CDR3 is 14 amino acids long. The CDR3 spells CASSIYKADNEQFF. DNA of the CDR3: TGTGCCAGTAGCATATACAAGGCCGACAATGAGCAGTTCTTC.

This clonotype was found many times. The chain is built from TRBV5-1 and TRBJ2-3, with D tentatively TRBD1 (6 bases). The V gene lost 0 bases and the J gene lost 5 bases, with 13 bases spanning the gap. The CDR3 length is 15 residues. The germline V gene encodes CDR1 SGHRS and CDR2 YFSETQ. The CDR3, as DNA: TGCGCCAGCAGCTTGGGGCAGGGGAATGGAGATACGCAGTATTTT. It is translated as CASSLGQGNGDTQYF.

The chain is built from TRBV28 and TRBJ1-6; D call uncertain. Germline assignment: CDR1 MDHEN and CDR2 SYDVKM. With 7 bases removed from V and 4 bases from J, the gap between germline ends came to 17 bases. The CDR3 consists of 16 residues. The CDR3 DNA follows: TGTGCCAGCAAACCAGGAGTGATCTCATATAATTCACCCCTCCACTTT. Its translation: CASKPGVISYNSPLHF.

This clonotype was detected once. Possible read error: a much larger clone is one base away. The J gene is TRBJ2-7, the V gene TRBV28; D tentatively reads TRBD1 or TRBD2 (5 bases each). The CDR3 covers 15 residues. CDR1 is MDHEN and CDR2 is SYDVKM in the germline V gene. V was cut by 4 bases and J by 9 bases, with 22 bases left in between. The CDR3 nucleotides read TGTGCCAGCAGTTCGGTTGACGGTTCGGGACCATCGCAGTACTTC. It is translated as CASSSVDGSGPSQYF. Full variable domain (rest looked up from reference TRBV28 and TRBJ2-7): DVKVTQSSRYLVKRTGEKVFLECVQDMDHENMFWYRQDPGLGLRLIYFSYDVKMKEKGDIPEGYSVSREKKERFSLILESASTNQTSMYLCASSSVDGSGPSQYFGPGTRLTVT.

This clonotype came up a few times. The CDR3 sequence is CASRDNSYEQYF. In nucleotides, the CDR3 is TGTGCCAGCCGGGACAACTCCTACGAGCAGTACTTC. The chain links TRBV2 to TRBJ2-7; the D gene is possibly TRBD1 (6 bases). V was clipped by 8 bases and J by 0 bases, with 8 bases between them. Per germline, CDR1 SNHLY and CDR2 FYNNEI. This CDR3 spans 12 amino acids.